Each of the 18 T cell receptor beta chains below was sequenced from the same sample in a study of human T cells and chemical hapten exposure. As for time point: patch test 3, about 24 weeks after DPC sensitization. Specified treatment: therapeutic diphenylcyclopropenone sensitization with weekly scalp DPC. From the RACE reads, TCRdb called clonotypes with MiXCR, one entry per CDR3 protein. The sample contains 95,000 to 150,000 distinct CDR3 sequences, approximately 10% of which appear only once. Sequences were derived from whole blood, sampled in connection with sensitization to the hapten diphenylcyclopropenone (DPC). The origin of the receptors is a woman in her forties or fifties with alopecia areata. Some clones in this sample may be carry-over from other donors' samples.

This chain connects TRBV29-1 to TRBJ2-6; the D gene is possibly TRBD1 (5 bases). Germline CDR1 is SQVTM and CDR2 is ANQGSEA. The CDR3 runs to 15 residues. Trimming removed 4 bases at V and 0 bases at J, with 10 bases between. The CDR3 bases are TGCAGCGTTGTAGGGGCGAGCTCTGGGGCCAACGTCCTGACTTTC. Protein sequence: CSVVGASSGANVLTF. Based on the CDR3 plus reference TRBV29-1 and TRBJ2-6, the full variable domain is SAVISQKPSRDICQRGTSLTIQCQVDSQVTMMFWYRQQPGQSLTLIATANQGSEATYESGFVIDKFPISRPNLTFSTLTVSNMSPEDSSIYLCSVVGASSGANVLTFGAGSRLTVL.

In this sample, this clonotype turned up many times. The rearrangement uses TRBV20-1 and TRBJ2-2; D call uncertain. The CDR3 has 13 residues. Germline V gene lookup returns CDR1 DFQATT and CDR2 SNEGSKA (reference sequence). V lost 6 bases, J lost 5 bases, and 13 bases lay in between. The CDR3 DNA follows: TGCAGTGCCTTAGGGCCGTCAACCGGGGAGCTGTTTTTT. It specifies CSALGPSTGELFF.

V and J are TRBV6-4 and TRBJ2-3; 9 bases map to TRBD2. This CDR3 comprises 16 residues. The germline V gene encodes CDR1 MRHNA and CDR2 SNTAGT. With 4 bases clipped from V and 1 base from J, the junction kept 6 bases outside the gene matches. CDR3 in amino acids: CASSALAGVGTDTQYF. CDR3 DNA sequence: TGTGCCAGCAGTGCATTAGCGGGAGTAGGCACAGATACGCAGTATTTT.

The V gene is TRBV6-2 or TRBV6-3, the J gene TRBJ1-1; no reliable D call. Looked up from germline, CDR1 is MNHEY and CDR2 is SVGEGT. Trimming pared 10 bases from V and 5 bases from J, leaving 20 bases between. The CDR3 length is 14 residues. In nucleotides, the CDR3 is TGTGCCATCCAATCATACAGTCCTCAGACTGAAGCTTTCTTT. Residues: CAIQSYSPQTEAFF.

This chain's CDR3 is CASSLAGATDTQYF. Here the CDR3 DNA reads TGTGCCAGCAGCTTAGCGGGAGCCACAGATACGCAGTATTTT. V gene TRBV7-2 combines with J gene TRBJ2-3; D perhaps matches TRBD2 (5 bases). V was clipped by 0 bases and J by 2 bases, with 6 bases between them. The CDR3 runs 14 residues. Germline CDR1 SGHTA, CDR2 FQGNSA.

This clonotype was counted once. The chain is built from TRBV6-1 and TRBJ2-7; 7 bases map to TRBD1. The CDR3 extends over 14 amino acids. Unmatched junction bases numbered 10, after V lost 7 bases and J lost 4 bases. Germline V gene sequence: CDR1 MNHNS, CDR2 SASEGT. CDR3 nucleotides: TGTGCCAGCAACCCCCCGGGACAGAGATACGAGCAGTACTTC. Encoded protein: CASNPPGQRYEQYF.

This clonotype was observed a few times. This chain links TRBV27 with TRBJ1-1; D possibly corresponds to TRBD1 (5 bases). This CDR3 is 17 amino acids long. The germline gives CDR1 MNHEY, CDR2 SMNVEV (reference sequence). Trimming removed 2 bases at V and 4 bases at J, with 20 bases between. The CDR3 sequence: CASSLGPPDTPGTEAFF. The CDR3 nucleotides are TGTGCCAGCAGTTTAGGCCCCCCGGACACTCCGGGCACTGAAGCTTTCTTT.

This clonotype was detected ten times or more. The chain links TRBV30 to TRBJ2-3; no definite D call. The V gene lost 0 bases and the J gene lost 6 bases, with 10 bases spanning the gap. CDR1 is GTSNPN, CDR2 SVGIG, per germline (reference sequence). The CDR3 covers 13 residues. In DNA, the CDR3 is TGTGCCTGGAGTGTGCAACAGACGGATACGCAGTATTTT. Translated, it gives CAWSVQQTDTQYF.

This clonotype was observed many times. This chain links TRBV5-1 with TRBJ2-3; 7 nucleotides agree with TRBD2. This CDR3 has 13 amino acids. Germline V CDR1 and CDR2: SGHRS, YFSETQ. V was pared by 4 bases and J by 2 bases, with 1 base of the junction left unmatched. DNA of the CDR3: TGCGCCAGCAGCCGGGACTACACAGATACGCAGTATTTT. Translated: CASSRDYTDTQYF. The complete variable domain, with remaining parts taken from reference TRBV5-1 and TRBJ2-3, reads KAGVTQTPRYLIKTRGQQVTLSCSPISGHRSVSWYQQTPGQGLQFLFEYFSETQRNKGNFPGRFSGRQFSNSRSEMNVSTLELGDSALYLCASSRDYTDTQYFGPGTRLTVL.

In its sample, this clonotype was seen many times. A much larger clone lies one base from this, so it may be a read error. The chain carries TRBV2 and TRBJ1-2; maybe TRBD1 (5 bases). This CDR3 has 18 amino acids. V lost 2 bases, J lost 6 bases, and 25 bases lay in between. CDR1 and CDR2 (germline): SNHLY, FYNNEI. The DNA for the CDR3 is TGTGCCAGCAGTGAAACTAGGGCAGGGCCCCCAGTCCTCGATGGCTACACCTTC. Its translation is CASSETRAGPPVLDGYTF.

This clonotype was seen more than once but under ten times. The CDR3 loop is CASSTRGQSHEQYF. CDR3 coding DNA: TGTGCCAGCAGTACCAGGGGACAGTCCCACGAGCAGTACTTC. The genes are TRBV6-5 and TRBJ2-7; 7 bases match TRBD1. V gave up 5 bases and J gave up 5 bases; unmatched junction bases: 9. The CDR3 extends over 14 amino acids. Germline loops: CDR1 MNHEY, CDR2 SVGAGI.

This chain connects TRBV7-9 to TRBJ1-3; perhaps TRBD1 as D (6 bases). With 5 bases removed from V and 7 bases from J, the gap between germline ends came to 18 bases. This CDR3 has 15 amino acids. Germline CDR1 and CDR2: SEHNR and FQNEAQ (reference sequence). The chain's CDR3 is CASSPPGAVANTIYF. DNA for the CDR3: TGTGCCAGCAGCCCCCCGGGGGCGGTGGCGAACACCATATATTTT.

The CDR3 here is CASSYYKGGPQHF. The CDR3 coding sequence is TGTGCCAGCAGTTACTATAAGGGGGGGCCCCAGCATTTT. This chain uses TRBV6-5 with TRBJ1-5; possible D gene TRBD1, 6 bases. The CDR3 loop spans 13 amino acids. Trimming stripped 1 base from V and 9 bases from J, with 10 bases between. Germline lookup yields CDR1 MNHEY and CDR2 SVGAGI.

This sequence joins TRBV12-5 and TRBJ2-1; D may be TRBD1 or TRBD2 (5 bases each). V dropped 7 bases and J dropped 4 bases, with 17 bases sitting between them. This CDR3 is 15 amino acids long. The V gene's germline CDR1 is LGHNT and CDR2 FRNRAP. The CDR3 coding sequence is TGTGCTAGTGCCCTGGGGACCGGAAAATACAATGAGCAGTTCTTC. Translation gives CASALGTGKYNEQFF. Complete variable domain (other parts from reference TRBV12-5 and TRBJ2-1): DARVTQTPRHKVTEMGQEVTMRCQPILGHNTVFWYRQTMMQGLELLAYFRNRAPLDDSGMPKDRFSAEMPDATLATLKIQPSEPRDSAVYFCASALGTGKYNEQFFGPGTRLTVL.

The chain employs TRBV5-6 and TRBJ1-4, with a tentative D call TRBD1 (5 bases). The CDR3 extends over 16 amino acids. Germline-derived CDR1 and CDR2 are SGHDT and YYEEEE. Between the trimmed V and J ends, which lost 0 bases and 8 bases, there was a span of 17 bases. As DNA, the CDR3 is TGTGCCAGCAGCTTGGTTGGCAGGGAACCGGGCGAAAAACTGTTTTTT. Translating gives CASSLVGREPGEKLFF.

Only a few counts were recorded for this clonotype. This sequence joins TRBV29-1 and TRBJ2-3; maybe TRBD2 (5 bases). Germline loops: CDR1 SQVTM, CDR2 ANQGSEA. This CDR3 is 15 amino acids long. Deletions cut 0 bases from V and 0 bases from J, with 10 bases between. The CDR3 DNA reads as TGCAGCGTTGAAGATCCTTGGACTAGCACAGATACGCAGTATTTT. Its translation is CSVEDPWTSTDTQYF.

This clonotype was observed at least ten times. The chain employs TRBV7-9 and TRBJ2-1; 12 bases map to TRBD2. The ends lost 4 bases at V and 9 bases at J; junction bases unmatched: 7. Germline V gene lookup returns CDR1 SEHNR and CDR2 FQNEAQ (reference sequence). CDR3 length equals 15 residues. This CDR3 is CASSSPSGGASEQFF. The CDR3 bases are TGTGCCAGCAGCTCCCCTAGCGGGGGGGCCAGTGAGCAGTTCTTC.

This rearrangement joins TRBV6-2 or TRBV6-3 to TRBJ1-5; D gene unclear. CDR3 length: 14 amino acids. The germline CDR1 and CDR2 sequences are MNHEY and SVGEGT. Trimming shortened V by 7 bases and J by 1 base, and 11 bases separated the two germline ends. The chain's CDR3 is CASTRRESNQPQHF. DNA of the CDR3: TGTGCCAGCACTAGGAGGGAAAGCAATCAGCCCCAGCATTTT.